One sample yielded the 27 T cell receptor beta chains listed below, sequenced in a study of T cells after yellow fever vaccination. From the 5' RACE reads, TCRdb called clonotypes with MiXCR, one entry per CDR3 protein. The table records about 320,000 distinct CDR3 sequences, roughly an eighth of them present only once. The sample in question was CD4+ T cells sorted from PBMCs, obtained 15 days after the yellow fever booster vaccination. These receptors all come from a man aged 18 to 35 who received the YFV17D yellow fever vaccine.

V gene TRBV3-1 combines with J gene TRBJ2-3; D uncertain. CDR3 length equals 16 residues. Per germline, CDR1 LGHDT and CDR2 YNNKEL (reference sequence). Trimming removed 4 bases at V and 1 base at J, with 15 bases between. For the CDR3, the DNA is TGTGCCAGCAGCCGCCAAGCCGTCTTGCGCACAGATACGCAGTATTTT. Its translation: CASSRQAVLRTDTQYF.

V usage is TRBV18 and J usage is TRBJ1-5, with 9 bases that match TRBD1. The V and J ends lost 8 bases and 7 bases, in that order; junction bases with no gene match: 6. The CDR3 consists of 13 residues. Per the germline V gene, CDR1 is KGHSH and CDR2 is LQKENI. CDR3: CASGRDREQPQHF. CDR3 coding DNA: TGTGCCAGCGGGCGGGACAGGGAACAGCCCCAGCATTTT. Full variable domain (rest looked up from reference TRBV18 and TRBJ1-5): NAGVMQNPRHLVRRRGQEARLRCSPMKGHSHVYWYRQLPEEGLKFMVYLQKENIIDESGMPKERFSAEFPKEGPSILRIQQVVRGDSAAYFCASGRDREQPQHFGDGTRLSIL.

This clonotype was observed a handful of times. This chain joins TRBV4-3 and TRBJ1-1, with no clear D. The V gene lost 5 bases and the J gene lost 3 bases, with 13 bases spanning the gap. This CDR3 is built from 14 residues. CDR1 LGHNA and CDR2 YSLEER come from the germline V gene. CDR3 residues: CASSSGRDDTEAFF. The CDR3, as DNA: TGCGCCAGCAGCTCGGGTAGGGATGACACTGAAGCTTTCTTT.

This clonotype was seen many times. CDR3 coding DNA: TGTGCCAGCTCACCATACGTCGCGGAGAACACTGAAGCTTTCTTT. It codes for CASSPYVAENTEAFF. The chain links TRBV18 to TRBJ1-1, with no clear D. CDR3 length: 15 amino acids. Germline CDR1 reads KGHSH; CDR2 reads LQKENI. V was shortened by 2 bases and J by 1 base, with 11 bases between the two germline ends. The variable domain in full, completed from reference TRBV18 and TRBJ1-1, reads NAGVMQNPRHLVRRRGQEARLRCSPMKGHSHVYWYRQLPEEGLKFMVYLQKENIIDESGMPKERFSAEFPKEGPSILRIQQVVRGDSAAYFCASSPYVAENTEAFFGQGTRLTVV.

V is TRBV7-3 and J is TRBJ2-3, with 11 bases fitting TRBD2. Trimming took 5 bases from V and 5 from J; bases not matched to a gene: 9. Germline CDR1 is SGHTA and CDR2 is FQGTGA. CDR3 length: 16 residues. CDR3: CASSESPSGGLDTQYF. DNA of the CDR3: TGTGCCAGCAGCGAAAGCCCTAGCGGGGGGCTAGATACGCAGTATTTT.

This chain joins TRBV7-9 and TRBJ2-1, with D perhaps given as TRBD1 or TRBD2 (6 bases each). The CDR3 length is 16 residues. The ends were cut back, 5 bases at V and 8 bases at J, with 22 bases in the middle. Germline CDR1 reads SEHNR; CDR2 reads FQNEAQ (reference sequence). The CDR3 reads CASSTGVWGAGDEQFF. The CDR3 region has the DNA TGTGCCAGCAGCACCGGCGTGTGGGGGGCAGGCGATGAGCAGTTCTTC.

The chain recombines TRBV7-9 with TRBJ1-2, with unresolved D. CDR3 length equals 14 residues. The germline V gene has CDR1 SEHNR and CDR2 FQNEAQ (reference sequence). Trimming shortened V by 5 bases and J by 4 bases, and 14 bases separated the two germline ends. The CDR3 protein is CASSVQTGIYGYTF. The CDR3 DNA is TGTGCCAGCAGCGTCCAGACGGGGATCTATGGCTACACCTTC.

The rearrangement uses TRBV15 and TRBJ1-2; no firm D call. The CDR3 contains 14 residues. Germline lookup yields CDR1 LNHNV and CDR2 YYDKDF (reference sequence). V lost 6 bases, J lost 5 bases, and 16 bases lay in between. CDR3 in amino acids: CATSSRGRDYGYTF. Here the CDR3 DNA reads TGTGCCACCAGTAGTCGAGGGCGAGATTATGGCTACACCTTC.

In its sample, this clonotype was seen a few times. The rearrangement links TRBV5-1 to TRBJ2-5; D is unclear. Germline loops: CDR1 SGHRS, CDR2 YFSETQ. Trimming shortened V by 2 bases and J by 10 bases, and 9 bases separated the two germline ends. The CDR3 sequence is 11 residues long. Here the CDR3 reads CASSLYGVQYF. The CDR3 coding sequence is TGCGCCAGCAGCTTATACGGAGTCCAGTACTTC.

This clonotype was seen more than once but under ten times. The J gene is TRBJ2-1, the V gene TRBV5-6; D remains unclear. CDR3 size: 14 residues. The V and J ends lost 2 bases and 9 bases respectively, with 15 bases between them. The germline gives CDR1 SGHDT, CDR2 YYEEEE. The CDR3 DNA reads as TGTGCCAGCAGCTTATGGGCCTCCGATGCTGAGCAGTTCTTC. This translates into CASSLWASDAEQFF.

This clonotype has a handful of counts. The chain has TRBV7-9 and TRBJ2-7, with 8 positions matching TRBD1. Germline CDR1 and CDR2: SEHNR and FQNEAQ (reference sequence). This CDR3 is built from 13 residues. V shed 1 base, J shed 9 bases, and the junction held 5 bases outside the gene matches. CDR3 nucleotide sequence: TGTGCCAGCAGCTTAGGGGGACAGGACGGGCAGTACTTC. This codes for CASSLGGQDGQYF.

The rearrangement uses TRBV5-1 and TRBJ2-3; D is undetermined. The V end was cut by 7 bases, the J end by 2 bases, with 11 bases between. Germline CDR1 and CDR2: SGHRS and YFSETQ. This CDR3 comprises 13 residues. The CDR3 reads CASREQSTDTQYF. Written as DNA, the CDR3 is TGCGCCAGCCGTGAGCAGTCCACAGATACGCAGTATTTT.

The chain links TRBV7-2 to TRBJ1-2, with 7 bases matching TRBD1. Trimming at V came to 6 bases and at J to 8 bases, leaving 3 bases not matched to a gene. Looked up from germline, CDR1 is SGHTA and CDR2 is FQGNSA. The CDR3 has 11 amino acids. CDR3 sequence: CASSQGGGYTF. CDR3 nucleotides: TGTGCCAGCAGTCAGGGGGGAGGCTACACCTTC. Based on the CDR3 plus reference TRBV7-2 and TRBJ1-2, the full variable domain is GAGVSQSPSNKVTEKGKDVELRCDPISGHTALYWYRQSLGQGLEFLIYFQGNSAPDKSGLPSDRFSAERTGGSVSTLTIQRTQQEDSAVYLCASSQGGGYTFGSGTRLTVV.

This clonotype was detected a few times. The chain has TRBV7-2 and TRBJ1-2, with TRBD1 identical over 8 bases. There are 13 residues in the CDR3. After removal of 7 bases from V and 7 bases from J, the junction contained 8 bases not matched to a gene. Germline lookup yields CDR1 SGHTA and CDR2 FQGNSA. The CDR3 DNA is TGTGCCAGCAACTTGGACAGGGCTGGTGGCTACACCTTC. Its translation is CASNLDRAGGYTF. Full variable domain (outside the CDR3, taken from reference TRBV7-2 and TRBJ1-2): GAGVSQSPSNKVTEKGKDVELRCDPISGHTALYWYRQSLGQGLEFLIYFQGNSAPDKSGLPSDRFSAERTGGSVSTLTIQRTQQEDSAVYLCASNLDRAGGYTFGSGTRLTVV.

This rearrangement joins TRBV20-1 to TRBJ1-1; D ambiguous. Trimming took off 3 bases at V and 2 bases at J, with 7 bases between the two ends. The length of the CDR3 is 12 residues. The germline V gene encodes CDR1 DFQATT and CDR2 SNEGSKA (reference sequence). This CDR3 is CSARHGNTEAFF. CDR3 DNA: TGCAGTGCTAGGCATGGTAACACTGAAGCTTTCTTT.

This clonotype showed up just a few times. This rearrangement joins TRBV6-5 to TRBJ1-6, with a weak D call TRBD1 (6 bases). Trimming left V 6 bases short and J 5 bases short, with 17 bases between. This CDR3 has 16 residues. Germline V CDR1 and CDR2: MNHEY, SVGAGI. Here the CDR3 reads CASSRRAGADNSPLHF. CDR3 coding DNA: TGTGCCAGCAGCCGACGGGCGGGGGCTGATAATTCACCCCTCCACTTT.

This clonotype was detected only a few times. A read error may account for a junction end that differs from germline. The chain joins TRBV3-1 to TRBJ1-2, with a possible D match to TRBD1 (5 bases). From germline, CDR1 is LGHDT and CDR2 YNNKEL (reference sequence). The length of the CDR3 is 15 residues. In nucleotides, the CDR3 is TGTTCCAGCAGCCAAGGGGAGGCAGTAGACTATGGCTACACCTTC. Translation gives CSSSQGEAVDYGYTF.

The sample holds one count of this clonotype. This chain joins TRBV24-1 and TRBJ2-5; D is possibly TRBD2 (6 bases). V dropped 5 bases and J dropped 7 bases, with 13 bases sitting between them. CDR1 is KGHDR and CDR2 is SFDVKD in the germline V gene. CDR3 length equals 13 residues. The CDR3 is CATSVETGVTQYF. CDR3 in DNA: TGTGCCACCAGTGTCGAGACGGGGGTGACCCAGTACTTC.

This clonotype was observed a few times. The rearrangement joins TRBV5-1 to TRBJ2-2; 9 positions agree with TRBD2. From germline, CDR1 is SGHRS and CDR2 YFSETQ. The CDR3 length is 16 residues. V was clipped by 3 bases and J by 9 bases; unmatched bases: 12. CDR3 nucleotide sequence: TGCGCCAGCAGCTCGGGGGGGACTAGCAGGCCGCGGGAGCTGTTTTTT. This encodes CASSSGGTSRPRELFF.

This clonotype was recorded a few times. The chain joins TRBV5-1 to TRBJ2-5; weak D call: TRBD1 (6 bases). The CDR3 extends over 17 amino acids. V lost 5 bases and J 1 base, leaving 21 bases between the germline ends. Germline CDR1 reads SGHRS; CDR2 reads YFSETQ. CDR3 sequence: CASSSPPQDRAQETQYF. CDR3 sequence (DNA): TGCGCCAGCAGTTCTCCCCCCCAGGACAGAGCCCAAGAGACCCAGTACTTC.

The V and J genes are TRBV5-1 and TRBJ2-4; D remains unclear. This CDR3 has 15 amino acids. Germline CDR1 and CDR2: SGHRS and YFSETQ. Trimming stripped 0 bases from V and 6 bases from J, with 13 bases between. This chain's CDR3 is CASSLEGSVVNIQYF. Written as DNA, the CDR3 is TGCGCCAGCAGCTTGGAGGGCTCCGTCGTAAACATTCAGTACTTC.

This chain uses TRBV10-3 with TRBJ1-2; tentatively, D is TRBD1 (6 bases). CDR3 size: 14 residues. V was pared by 8 bases and J by 3 bases, with 16 bases between. Germline assignment: CDR1 ENHRY and CDR2 SYGVKD. The CDR3 bases are TGTGCCATCCGGGGGGCGCTTGTTTACTATGGCTACACCTTC. It encodes CAIRGALVYYGYTF.

The sample holds many counts of this clonotype. The chain carries TRBV20-1 and TRBJ2-7; D is unresolved. Germline V lookup: CDR1 DFQATT, CDR2 SNEGSKA (reference sequence). There are 14 residues in the CDR3. The CDR3 coding sequence is TGCAGCGCTACCCCGAACGCACTCAACTACGAGCAGTACGTC. Translating gives CSATPNALNYEQYV.

This clonotype was detected only a few times. The gene calls are TRBV6-2 or TRBV6-3 and TRBJ1-5; D is possibly TRBD1 (5 bases). Trimming cost V 0 bases and J 0 bases, with 24 bases left between them. The CDR3 contains 21 residues. Germline V gene sequence: CDR1 MNHEY, CDR2 SVGEGT. The CDR3 DNA follows: TGTGCCAGCAGTTACTCGATCGGATGGGGGGTCCCAACGTATAGCAATCAGCCCCAGCATTTT. Encoded protein: CASSYSIGWGVPTYSNQPQHF.

This clonotype occurred many times. This rearrangement joins TRBV9 to TRBJ2-2, with D hard to call. Germline CDR1 is SGDLS and CDR2 is YYNGEE. The length of the CDR3 is 11 residues. Trimming took 8 bases from V and 5 from J, leaving 7 bases between them. The CDR3 coding sequence is TGTGCCAGGATGGGGACCGGGGAGCTGTTTTTT. Protein: CARMGTGELFF.

The J gene is TRBJ2-7, the V gene TRBV21-1. TRBV21-1 is listed as a pseudogene. This CDR3 contains 13 residues. CDR3 sequence reads: CATIDQGSLKQYF. The CDR3 bases are TGTGCCACCATCGATCAAGGCAGTCTCAAGCAGTACTTC.

J is TRBJ2-5 and V is TRBV10-3; D remains unclear. V lost 10 bases and J 1 base, leaving 10 bases between the germline ends. Germline values: CDR1 ENHRY, CDR2 SYGVKD. The CDR3 contains 12 residues. CDR3 bases: TGTGCCACCAGCCGGGCCCAAGAGACCCAGTACTTC. Its protein is CATSRAQETQYF.